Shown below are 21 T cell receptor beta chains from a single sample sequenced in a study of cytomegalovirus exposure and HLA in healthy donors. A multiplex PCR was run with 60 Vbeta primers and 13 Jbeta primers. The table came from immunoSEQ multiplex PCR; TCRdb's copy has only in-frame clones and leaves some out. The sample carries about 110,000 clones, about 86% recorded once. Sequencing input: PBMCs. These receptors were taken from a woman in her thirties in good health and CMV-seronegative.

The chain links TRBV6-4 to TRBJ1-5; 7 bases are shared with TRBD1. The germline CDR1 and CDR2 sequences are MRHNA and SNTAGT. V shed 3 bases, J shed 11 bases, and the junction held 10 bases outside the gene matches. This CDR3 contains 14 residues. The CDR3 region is CASSEPRQGPTQHF. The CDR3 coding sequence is TGTGCCAGCAGTGAGCCACGACAGGGTCCGACCCAGCATTTT.

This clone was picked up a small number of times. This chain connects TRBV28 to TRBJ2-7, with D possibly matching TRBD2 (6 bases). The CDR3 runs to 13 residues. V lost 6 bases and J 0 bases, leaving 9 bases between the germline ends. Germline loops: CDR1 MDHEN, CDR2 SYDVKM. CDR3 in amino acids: CASRSGGSYEQYF. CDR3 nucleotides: TGTGCCAGCAGGTCCGGGGGCTCCTACGAGCAGTACTTC.

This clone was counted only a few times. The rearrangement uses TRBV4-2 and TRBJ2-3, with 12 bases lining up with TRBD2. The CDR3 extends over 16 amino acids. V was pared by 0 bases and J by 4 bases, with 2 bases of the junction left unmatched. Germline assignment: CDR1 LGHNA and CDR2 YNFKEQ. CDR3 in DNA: TGTGCCAGCAGCCAAGAACTAGCGGGAGGAGCAGATACGCAGTATTTT. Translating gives CASSQELAGGADTQYF.

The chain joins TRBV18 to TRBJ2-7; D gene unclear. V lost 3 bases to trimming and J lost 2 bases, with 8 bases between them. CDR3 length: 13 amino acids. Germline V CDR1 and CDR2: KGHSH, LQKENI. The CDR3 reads CASSPAPTYEQYF. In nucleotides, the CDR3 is TGTGCCAGCTCACCTGCCCCTACCTACGAGCAGTACTTC.

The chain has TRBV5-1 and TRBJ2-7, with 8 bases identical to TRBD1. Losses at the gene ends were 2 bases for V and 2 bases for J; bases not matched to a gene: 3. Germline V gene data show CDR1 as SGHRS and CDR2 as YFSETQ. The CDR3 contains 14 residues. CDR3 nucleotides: TGCGCCAGCAGCTTTGGGACAGGTCCCTACGAGCAGTACTTC. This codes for CASSFGTGPYEQYF.

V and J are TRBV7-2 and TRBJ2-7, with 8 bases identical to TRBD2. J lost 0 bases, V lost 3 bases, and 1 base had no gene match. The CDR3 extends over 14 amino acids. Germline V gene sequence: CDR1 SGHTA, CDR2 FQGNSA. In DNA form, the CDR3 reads TGTGCCAGCAGCTTTGCGGGAGGCTCCTACGAGCAGTACTTC. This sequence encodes CASSFAGGSYEQYF.

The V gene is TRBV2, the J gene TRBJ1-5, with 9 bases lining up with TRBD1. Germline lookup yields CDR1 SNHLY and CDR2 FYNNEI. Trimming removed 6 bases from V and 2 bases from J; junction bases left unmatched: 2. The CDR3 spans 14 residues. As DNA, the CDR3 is TGTGCCAGCAGCGACAGGGGGGGCAATCAGCCCCAGCATTTT. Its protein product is CASSDRGGNQPQHF. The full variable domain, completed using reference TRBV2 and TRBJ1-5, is EPEVTQTPSHQVTQMGQEVILRCVPISNHLYFYWYRQILGQKVEFLVSFYNNEISEKSEIFDDQFSVERPDGSNFTLKIRSTKLEDSAMYFCASSDRGGNQPQHFGDGTRLSIL.

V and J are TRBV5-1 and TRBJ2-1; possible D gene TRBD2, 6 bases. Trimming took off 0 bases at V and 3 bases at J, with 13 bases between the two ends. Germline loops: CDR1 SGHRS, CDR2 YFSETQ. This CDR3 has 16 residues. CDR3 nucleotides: TGCGCCAGCAGCTTGGGGGCGGGGCTCGACTACAATGAGCAGTTCTTC. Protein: CASSLGAGLDYNEQFF.

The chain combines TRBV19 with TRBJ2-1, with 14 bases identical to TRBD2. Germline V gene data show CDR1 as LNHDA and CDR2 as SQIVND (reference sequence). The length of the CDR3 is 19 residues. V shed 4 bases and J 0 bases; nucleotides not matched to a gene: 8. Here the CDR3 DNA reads TGTGCCAGTAGTAGGAGACTAGCGGGAGGGCCGGGCTCCTACAATGAGCAGTTCTTC. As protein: CASSRRLAGGPGSYNEQFF.

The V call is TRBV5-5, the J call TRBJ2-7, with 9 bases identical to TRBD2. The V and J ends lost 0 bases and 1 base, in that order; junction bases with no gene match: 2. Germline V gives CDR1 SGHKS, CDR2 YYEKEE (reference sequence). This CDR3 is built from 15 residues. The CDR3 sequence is CASSLGLADSYEQYF. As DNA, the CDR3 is TGTGCCAGCAGCTTGGGACTAGCGGATTCCTACGAGCAGTACTTC. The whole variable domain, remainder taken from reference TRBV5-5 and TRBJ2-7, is DAGVTQSPTHLIKTRGQQVTLRCSPISGHKSVSWYQQVLGQGPQFIFQYYEKEERGRGNFPDRFSARQFPNYSSELNVNALLLGDSALYLCASSLGLADSYEQYFGPGTRLTVT.

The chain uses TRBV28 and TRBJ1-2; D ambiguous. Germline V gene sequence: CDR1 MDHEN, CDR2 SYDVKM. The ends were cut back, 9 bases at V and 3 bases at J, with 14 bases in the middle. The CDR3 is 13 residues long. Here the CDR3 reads CASFTQDYYGYTF. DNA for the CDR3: TGTGCCAGTTTTACGCAGGACTACTATGGCTACACCTTC.

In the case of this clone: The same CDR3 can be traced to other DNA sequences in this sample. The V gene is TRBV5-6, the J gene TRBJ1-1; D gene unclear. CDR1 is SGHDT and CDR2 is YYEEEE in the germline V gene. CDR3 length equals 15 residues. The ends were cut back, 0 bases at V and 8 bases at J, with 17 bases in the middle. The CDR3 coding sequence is TGTGCCAGCAGCTTGGTCGTCTCGTTCGGTGAGGAAGCTTTCTTT. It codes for CASSLVVSFGEEAFF.

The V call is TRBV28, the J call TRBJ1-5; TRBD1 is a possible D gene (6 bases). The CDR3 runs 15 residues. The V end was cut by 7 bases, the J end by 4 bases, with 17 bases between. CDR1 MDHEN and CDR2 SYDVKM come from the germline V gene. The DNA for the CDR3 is TGTGCCAGCACCTTACAGGGCCGGCCGAATCAGCCCCAGCATTTT. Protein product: CASTLQGRPNQPQHF.

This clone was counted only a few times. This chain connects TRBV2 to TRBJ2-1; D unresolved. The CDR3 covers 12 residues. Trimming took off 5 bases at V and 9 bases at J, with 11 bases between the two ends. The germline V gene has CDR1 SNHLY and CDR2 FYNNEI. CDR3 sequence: CASSPEIGEQFF. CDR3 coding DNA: TGTGCCAGCAGTCCGGAGATCGGTGAGCAGTTCTTC.

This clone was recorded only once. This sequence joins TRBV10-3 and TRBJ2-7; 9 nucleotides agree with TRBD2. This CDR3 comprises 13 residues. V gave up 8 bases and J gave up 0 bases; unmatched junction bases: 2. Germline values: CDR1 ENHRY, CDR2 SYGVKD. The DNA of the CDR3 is TGTGCCATCGGACTAGCGATCTCCTACGAGCAGTACTTC. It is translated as CAIGLAISYEQYF.

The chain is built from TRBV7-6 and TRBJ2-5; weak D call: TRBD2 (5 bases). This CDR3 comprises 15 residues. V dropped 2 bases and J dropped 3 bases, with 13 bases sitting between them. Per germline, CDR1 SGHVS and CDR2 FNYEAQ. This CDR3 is CASSLMASIEETQYF. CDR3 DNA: TGTGCCAGCAGCTTAATGGCTAGCATAGAAGAGACCCAGTACTTC.

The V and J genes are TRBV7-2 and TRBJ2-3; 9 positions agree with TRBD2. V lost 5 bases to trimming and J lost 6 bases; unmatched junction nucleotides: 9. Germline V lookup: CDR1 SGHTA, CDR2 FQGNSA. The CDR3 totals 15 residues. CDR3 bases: TGTGCCAGCAGCCCAGTGGCTAGCGGGACCGATACGCAGTATTTT. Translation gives CASSPVASGTDTQYF.

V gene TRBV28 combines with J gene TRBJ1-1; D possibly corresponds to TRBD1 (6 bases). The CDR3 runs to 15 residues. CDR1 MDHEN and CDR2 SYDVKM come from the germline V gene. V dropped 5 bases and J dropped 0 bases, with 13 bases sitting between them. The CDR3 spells CASSMTDRLNTEAFF. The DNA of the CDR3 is TGTGCCAGCAGTATGACAGACAGGCTGAACACTGAAGCTTTCTTT. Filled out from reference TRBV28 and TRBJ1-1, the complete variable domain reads DVKVTQSSRYLVKRTGEKVFLECVQDMDHENMFWYRQDPGLGLRLIYFSYDVKMKEKGDIPEGYSVSREKKERFSLILESASTNQTSMYLCASSMTDRLNTEAFFGQGTRLTVV.

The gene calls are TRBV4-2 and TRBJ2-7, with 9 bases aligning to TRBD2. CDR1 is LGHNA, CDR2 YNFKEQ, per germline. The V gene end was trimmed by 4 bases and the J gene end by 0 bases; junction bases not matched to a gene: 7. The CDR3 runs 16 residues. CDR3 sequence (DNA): TGTGCCAGCAGCCTCCTGCTAGCGGGAAGCTCCTACGAGCAGTACTTC. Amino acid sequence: CASSLLLAGSSYEQYF.

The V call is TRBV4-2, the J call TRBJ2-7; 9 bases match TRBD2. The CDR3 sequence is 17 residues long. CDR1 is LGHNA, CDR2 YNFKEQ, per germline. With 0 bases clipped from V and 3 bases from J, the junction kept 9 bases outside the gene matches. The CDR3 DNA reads TGTGCCAGCAGCCAAGATTGGCGGGGGGGAACTTTCTACGAGCAGTACTTC. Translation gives CASSQDWRGGTFYEQYF.

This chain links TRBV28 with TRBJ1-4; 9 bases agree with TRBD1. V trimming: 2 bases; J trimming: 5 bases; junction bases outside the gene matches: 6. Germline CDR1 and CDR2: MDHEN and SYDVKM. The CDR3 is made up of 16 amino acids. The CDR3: CASSLLRTGANEKLFF. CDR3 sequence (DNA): TGTGCCAGCAGTTTACTTCGGACAGGGGCCAATGAAAAACTGTTTTTT.